Below, 2 T cell receptor beta chains from the same sample are listed, as sequenced in a study of early T cells in non-severe SARS-CoV-2 infection. TCRdb reprocessed the 5' RACE reads with MiXCR, giving one entry per CDR3 protein. Seen here are about 40,000 distinct CDR3 sequences, roughly 4.3% observed once, and the top ten hold about 5%. Sequencing was done on a sample of whole blood. The source is an adult who was a healthcare worker with PCR-confirmed SARS-CoV-2 infection or an uninfected control (not recorded which).

This clonotype was seen a handful of times. This chain links TRBV3-1 with TRBJ1-1; 7 bases are shared with TRBD1. In germline, CDR1 is LGHDT, CDR2 YNNKEL (reference sequence). V dropped 4 bases and J dropped 4; count of bases not matched to a gene: 9. The length of the CDR3 is 15 residues. CDR3: CASSRTGLPSTEAFF. CDR3 bases: TGTGCCAGCAGCCGGACAGGACTTCCATCCACTGAAGCTTTCTTT. Using reference TRBV3-1 and TRBJ1-1 for the parts outside the CDR3, the full variable domain is DTAVSQTPKYLVTQMGNDKSIKCEQNLGHDTMYWYKQDSKKFLKIMFSYNNKELIINETVPNRFSPKSPDKAHLNLHINSLELGDSAVYFCASSRTGLPSTEAFFGQGTRLTVV.

This clonotype turned up a few times. The chain links TRBV20-1 to TRBJ2-7; the D gene is possibly TRBD2 (5 bases). In germline, CDR1 is DFQATT, CDR2 SNEGSKA (reference sequence). V dropped 6 bases and J dropped 5 bases, with 14 bases sitting between them. The CDR3 runs 12 residues. CDR3 sequence reads: CSAAKDGNEQYF. The CDR3 region has the DNA TGCAGTGCCGCAAAAGACGGGAACGAGCAGTACTTC.